Sequencing of this T cell receptor (beta chain) was carried out in a study of T cell responses to AZD1222 COVID-19 vaccine. Study summary: Second doses were pooled across both intervals (about 4 or about 12 weeks). Study-wide results and limits: Unmutated regions of variants are reportedly targeted by nearly half of spike-specific TCRs. White British people made up most donors, females outnumbered males, and clonal diversity was possibly underestimated.

The CDR3 covers 13 residues. V lost 1 base, J lost 8 bases, and 11 bases lay in between. Worth noting for this clone: Its antigen is not identified.

Method: immunoSEQ multiplex PCR; TCRdb's copy keeps in-frame clones and lacks some. The top ten clones hold 1% to 1.5% of a sample with approximately 100,000 clones, roughly 90% of them seen once. The sample was peripheral blood, taken on day 0 of AZD1222 vaccination. This sequence originates from an adult in good health. This rearrangement joins TRBV12-3 or TRBV12-4 to TRBJ1-2, with D unclear. CDR3 protein: CASSLGPILGYTF. The CDR3, as DNA: TGTGCCAGCAGTTTAGGACCAATTCTCGGCTACACCTTC.